A selection of T cell receptor beta chains follows, all from one sample in a study of shared clonotypes between healthy human individuals. Using immunoSEQ multiplex PCR, the repertoire was profiled, and TCRdb retains in-frame clones only, with some absent. The table shows about 960,000 clones, with 76% occurring only once. The specimen was memory CD4+ T cells sorted from blood. These receptors came from a man younger than 30 in good health. Both conserved end residues are part of each CDR3. D genes are given only for firm matches. Where a row states a size, it is once, few, many or the class of an expanded clone; other rows omit it.

CDR3 protein	CDR3 DNA	D gene	clone size	J gene	V gene
CAWSTGENNQPQHF	TGTGCCTGGAGTACTGGAGAGAACAATCAGCCCCAGCATTTT	NA	few	TRBJ1-5	TRBV30
CASRKAGDTEAFF	TGTGCCAGCAGGAAAGCAGGAGACACTGAAGCTTTCTTT	NA	NA	TRBJ1-1	TRBV6-6
CASSSRENTEAFF	TGCGCCAGCAGCTCCCGGGAAAACACTGAAGCTTTCTTT	NA	NA	TRBJ1-1	TRBV5-1
CASNRDRVEETQYF	TGTGCCAGCAACCGGGACAGGGTTGAAGAGACCCAGTACTTC	TRBD1	few	TRBJ2-5	TRBV6-1
CASSRKGQDGAGTEAFF	TGTGCCAGCTCACGGAAGGGACAGGACGGCGCTGGCACTGAAGCTTTCTTT	TRBD1	NA	TRBJ1-1	TRBV18
CASSSGATGAAAGYGYTF	TGTGCCAGCAGTTCCGGAGCTACAGGGGCCGCCGCGGGCTATGGCTACACCTTC	TRBD1	NA	TRBJ1-2	TRBV5-4
CASTAAGTGGVEQYF	TGTGCCAGCACGGCGGCCGGGACAGGGGGCGTTGAGCAGTACTTC	TRBD1	NA	TRBJ2-7	TRBV25-1
CASSLDLSTADF	TGTGCCAGCAGCTTGGATCTATCTACGGCGGATTTT	NA	NA	TRBJ2-3	TRBV5-6
CASSIQTGAGQPQHF	TGTGCCAGTAGTATTCAGACAGGGGCGGGTCAGCCCCAGCATTTT	TRBD1	NA	TRBJ1-5	TRBV19
CASSYAGENTGELFF	TGCGCCAGCAGCTACGCGGGGGAGAACACCGGGGAGCTGTTTTTT	TRBD2	NA	TRBJ2-2	TRBV5-1
CASSVDRTAQETQYF	TGTGCCAGCAGCGTAGACCGGACAGCTCAAGAGACCCAGTACTTC	NA	once	TRBJ2-5	TRBV9
CASSSPGETYEQYF	TGTGCCAGCAGCTCCCCCGGGGAAACCTACGAGCAGTACTTC	NA	NA	TRBJ2-7	TRBV7-9
CASSPTAGTGENTEAFF	TGTGCCAGCAGTCCCACGGCCGGGACAGGAGAGAACACTGAAGCTTTCTTT	TRBD1	NA	TRBJ1-1	TRBV28
CASSFPGGPGNTIYF	TGTGCCAGCAGCTTCCCCGGGGGCCCGGGGAACACCATATATTTT	NA	NA	TRBJ1-3	TRBV7-8
CASSGGTTHLETQYF	TGCGCCAGCAGCGGCGGGACTACCCATTTGGAGACCCAGTACTTC	TRBD2	NA	TRBJ2-5	TRBV5-1
CASSLLPGQGEEKLFF	TGTGCCAGCAGTCTCCTACCGGGACAGGGGGAAGAAAAACTGTTTTTT	TRBD1	NA	TRBJ1-4	TRBV28
CASSLAGDRSEQFF	TGTGCCAGCAGCTTGGCGGGAGATCGTAGTGAGCAGTTCTTC	NA	NA	TRBJ2-1	TRBV5-4
CAWSGDGGAKNIQYF	TGTGCCTGGAGTGGGGACGGCGGGGCCAAAAACATTCAGTACTTC	NA	once	TRBJ2-4	TRBV30
CASSTGTVSSYEQYF	TGTGCCAGCAGTACCGGGACGGTTAGCTCCTACGAGCAGTACTTC	NA	NA	TRBJ2-7	TRBV7-2
CASSGRDSTKNIQYF	TGTGCCAGCAGTGGCCGGGACAGTACCAAAAACATTCAGTACTTC	TRBD1	NA	TRBJ2-4	TRBV5-4
CASSLVPETQYF	TGTGCCAGCAGCTTAGTCCCCGAGACCCAGTACTTC	NA	NA	TRBJ2-5	TRBV7-9
CASSRGYGNTEAFF	TGTGCCAGCAGCCGAGGGTACGGGAACACTGAAGCTTTCTTT	NA	NA	TRBJ1-1	TRBV7-6
CAWRPGGHGETQYF	TGTGCCTGGAGACCAGGGGGACACGGAGAGACCCAGTACTTC	TRBD1	once	TRBJ2-5	TRBV30
CSAKWGGEQYF	TGCAGTGCTAAGTGGGGAGGCGAGCAGTACTTC	NA	few	TRBJ2-7	TRBV20-1
CASSFDNNYGYTF	TGTGCCAGCAGTTTCGACAATAACTATGGCTACACCTTC	NA	NA	TRBJ1-2	TRBV6-5
CASSSRAGYGYTF	TGTGCCAGCAGCTCCAGAGCGGGCTATGGCTACACCTTC	NA	NA	TRBJ1-2	TRBV7-9
CASSLVHPGGTGKLFF	TGTGCCAGCAGCTTGGTACACCCAGGTGGGACGGGAAAACTGTTTTTT	NA	NA	TRBJ1-4	TRBV5-4
CASSLNRDGNSPLHF	TGTGCCAGCAGCCTAAACCGGGACGGTAATTCACCCCTCCACTTT	NA	NA	TRBJ1-6	TRBV4-2
CASSTPDRGVGYTF	TGCGCCAGCAGCACCCCGGACAGGGGTGTAGGCTACACCTTC	TRBD1	NA	TRBJ1-2	TRBV5-1
CASRRQGAAYNSPLHF	TGTGCCAGCAGAAGACAGGGGGCTGCTTACAATTCACCCCTCCACTTT	TRBD1	NA	TRBJ1-6	TRBV28
CASSIALGQYSNQPQHF	TGTGCCAGTAGTATAGCTTTGGGACAGTATAGCAATCAGCCCCAGCATTTT	TRBD1	NA	TRBJ1-5	TRBV19
CAGRDSTNTEAFF	TGTGCCGGTAGGGACAGCACGAACACTGAAGCTTTCTTT	TRBD1	NA	TRBJ1-1	TRBV19
CAISDQTRGASDEQFF	TGTGCCATCAGTGATCAGACTAGGGGGGCGAGTGATGAGCAGTTCTTC	NA	NA	TRBJ2-1	TRBV10-3
CSVEEGGRGNTEAFF	TGCAGCGTTGAGGAAGGGGGACGGGGAAACACTGAAGCTTTCTTT	NA	few	TRBJ1-1	TRBV29-1
CASSLEGTNTEAFF	TGTGCCAGCAGCTTAGAGGGGACGAACACTGAAGCTTTCTTT	NA	few	TRBJ1-1	TRBV7-2
CASTQGDNTEAFF	TGTGCCAGCACGCAGGGCGATAACACTGAAGCTTTCTTT	NA	NA	TRBJ1-1	TRBV6-6
CASSQGSPSTDTQYF	TGTGCCAGCAGCCAGGGGAGCCCTAGCACAGATACGCAGTATTTT	NA	NA	TRBJ2-3	TRBV11-2
CASSTDAYEQYF	TGCGCCAGCAGTACGGACGCCTACGAGCAGTACTTC	NA	NA	TRBJ2-7	TRBV10-1
CATRGGNYGYTF	TGTGCCACGAGGGGGGGGAACTATGGCTACACCTTC	NA	few	TRBJ1-2	TRBV6-5
CAWRRGGVGYNSPLHF	TGTGCCTGGAGGAGGGGGGGAGTAGGGTATAATTCACCCCTCCACTTT	NA	NA	TRBJ1-6	TRBV30
CSAQGLGETQYF	TGCAGCGCCCAGGGACTCGGGGAGACCCAGTACTTC	NA	NA	TRBJ2-5	TRBV29-1
CASSFSRRDSPLHF	TGTGCCAGCAGCTTTAGTCGCCGCGATTCACCCCTCCACTTT	NA	NA	TRBJ1-6	TRBV5-6
CASSPGQDKETQYF	TGTGCCAGCAGCCCGGGGCAGGACAAAGAGACCCAGTACTTC	NA	few	TRBJ2-5	TRBV11-3
CASSTSGGATDTQYF	TGTGCCAGCAGCACTAGCGGGGGGGCCACAGATACGCAGTATTTT	TRBD2	once	TRBJ2-3	TRBV2
CASGRTGGNTEAFF	TGTGCTAGTGGTCGGACAGGCGGGAACACTGAAGCTTTCTTT	TRBD1	few	TRBJ1-1	TRBV12-5
CASSTGRGLNEQYF	TGTGCCAGCAGTACGGGACGGGGGCTGAACGAGCAGTACTTC	NA	NA	TRBJ2-7	TRBV2
CASSLLTTSYEQYF	TGTGCCAGCAGCTTATTGACTACCTCCTACGAGCAGTACTTC	NA	NA	TRBJ2-7	TRBV7-2
CASSLGTFYNSPLHF	TGTGCCAGCAGCTTGGGGACCTTCTATAATTCACCCCTCCACTTT	NA	few	TRBJ1-6	TRBV5-6
CASSQEGGGMNTEAFF	TGTGCCAGCAGCCAAGAAGGGGGGGGCATGAACACTGAAGCTTTCTTT	NA	NA	TRBJ1-1	TRBV4-2
CAISESGTGGNSPLHF	TGTGCCATCAGTGAGTCGGGGACAGGGGGCAATTCACCCCTCCACTTT	TRBD1	NA	TRBJ1-6	TRBV10-3
CASSQEGSGTGFRRKETQYF	TGTGCCAGCAGCCAAGAGGGATCCGGGACAGGGTTCCGGAGAAAAGAGACCCAGTACTTC	TRBD1	NA	TRBJ2-5	TRBV14
CASSPNLDRVHGYTF	TGTGCCAGCAGCCCCAATCTAGACAGGGTCCATGGCTACACCTTC	TRBD1	few	TRBJ1-2	TRBV7-9
CASSEFARLNTEAFF	TGTGCCAGCAGTGAATTTGCCAGACTAAACACTGAAGCTTTCTTT	NA	NA	TRBJ1-1	TRBV6-1
CASSQGTSGWGSYEQYF	TGTGCCAGCAGTCAAGGGACTAGCGGGTGGGGGTCCTACGAGCAGTACTTC	TRBD2	NA	TRBJ2-7	TRBV5-4
CASSGLGGNTIYF	TGTGCCAGCAGCGGCCTAGGAGGAAACACCATATATTTT	NA	NA	TRBJ1-3	TRBV9
CASSLDGQGAGNTIYF	TGTGCCAGCAGCTTAGACGGTCAGGGGGCCGGAAACACCATATATTTT	TRBD1	NA	TRBJ1-3	TRBV11-3
CATPQASTDTQYF	TGTGCCACCCCTCAGGCTAGCACAGATACGCAGTATTTT	NA	NA	TRBJ2-3	TRBV7-9
CASSATVAGGELFF	TGTGCCAGCAGCGCGACAGTAGCGGGCGGGGAGCTGTTTTTT	TRBD2	NA	TRBJ2-2	TRBV9
CASSTLTGGAKYF	TGTGCCAGCAGCACTCTGACAGGGGGCGCAAAGTACTTC	TRBD1	few	TRBJ2-7	TRBV11-3
CASSITVTNYGYTF	TGTGCCAGTAGTATAACAGTGACTAACTATGGCTACACCTTC	NA	NA	TRBJ1-2	TRBV19